This T cell receptor (beta chain) was recovered during a study of blood T cell repertoires in COVID-19. Overall study context: Samples came from the United States, Italy and Spain, spanning acute and convalescent COVID-19. Sources were T cells, B-cell-depleted T cells, or PBMCs; the material itself was cDNA or gDNA.

Produced via immunoSEQ multiplex PCR; TCRdb's table is partial and in-frame only. The profile shows 150,000 to 200,000 clones, roughly nine tenths of them singletons. The V gene's germline CDR1 is KGHSH and CDR2 LQKENI. Trimming cost V 5 bases and J 5 bases, with 16 bases left between them. The CDR3 totals 15 residues. Sequencing was done on a sample of peripheral blood. The genes are TRBV18 and TRBJ1-5; D is unclear. The sequence derives from a man in his fifties or sixties with active or convalescent COVID-19. The CDR3: CASSTGFGGYQPQHF. The CDR3 coding sequence is TGTGCCAGCTCAACGGGTTTTGGAGGTTATCAGCCCCAGCATTTT.